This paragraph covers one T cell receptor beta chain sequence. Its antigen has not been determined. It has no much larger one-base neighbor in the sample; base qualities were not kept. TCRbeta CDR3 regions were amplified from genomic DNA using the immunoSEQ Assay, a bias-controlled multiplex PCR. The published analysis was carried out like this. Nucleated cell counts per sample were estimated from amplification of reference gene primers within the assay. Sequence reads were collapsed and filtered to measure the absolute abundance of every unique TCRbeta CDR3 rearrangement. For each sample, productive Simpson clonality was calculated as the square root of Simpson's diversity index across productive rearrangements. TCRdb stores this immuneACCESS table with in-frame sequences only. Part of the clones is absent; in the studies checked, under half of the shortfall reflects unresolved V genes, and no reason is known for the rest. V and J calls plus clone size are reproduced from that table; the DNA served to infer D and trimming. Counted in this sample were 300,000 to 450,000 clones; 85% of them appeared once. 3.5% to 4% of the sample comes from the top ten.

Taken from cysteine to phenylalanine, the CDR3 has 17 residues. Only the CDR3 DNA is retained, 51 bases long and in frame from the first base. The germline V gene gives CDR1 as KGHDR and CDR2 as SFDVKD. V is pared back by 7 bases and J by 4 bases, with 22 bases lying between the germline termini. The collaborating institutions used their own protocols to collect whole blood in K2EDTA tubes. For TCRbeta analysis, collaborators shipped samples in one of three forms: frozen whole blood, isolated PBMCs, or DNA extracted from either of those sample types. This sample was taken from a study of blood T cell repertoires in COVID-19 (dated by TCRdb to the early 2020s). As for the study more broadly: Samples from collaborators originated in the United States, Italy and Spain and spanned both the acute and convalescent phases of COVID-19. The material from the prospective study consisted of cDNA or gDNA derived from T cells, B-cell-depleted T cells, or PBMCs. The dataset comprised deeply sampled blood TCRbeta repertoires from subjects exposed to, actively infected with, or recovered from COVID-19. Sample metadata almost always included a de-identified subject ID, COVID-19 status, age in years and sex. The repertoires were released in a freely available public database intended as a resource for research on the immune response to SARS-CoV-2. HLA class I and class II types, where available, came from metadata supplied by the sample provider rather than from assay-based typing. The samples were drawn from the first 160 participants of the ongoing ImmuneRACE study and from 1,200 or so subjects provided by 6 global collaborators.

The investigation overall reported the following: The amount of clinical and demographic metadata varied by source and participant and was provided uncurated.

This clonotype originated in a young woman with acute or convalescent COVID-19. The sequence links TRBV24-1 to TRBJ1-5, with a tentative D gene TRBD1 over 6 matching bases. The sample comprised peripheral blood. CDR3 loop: CATSRPNSGDTNQPQHF. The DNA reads TGTGCCACCAGCAGACCTAACTCAGGGGATACTAATCAGCCCCAGCATTTT.